This is a list of T cell receptor beta chains from one sample in a study of T cell repertoires in cytomegalovirus infection. MiXCR, run by TCRdb on the reads, gives a single entry per CDR3 protein. The table records about 160,000 distinct CDR3 sequences, over 15% of them present only once. The sequenced material came from CD8+ T cells from PBMCs. The receptors were sampled from a human donor in good health (CMV status not recorded). Some clones in this sample may be carry-over from other donors' samples. Each CDR3 is given with its conserved first and last residue. The D gene is left open where the match is weak. Some rows have no size entry. The others give once, few or many, or a class for an expanded clone.

DNA,CDR3,size,J,V,D
TGTGCCAGCAGTGAAGAGGGACAGGGATTCTATGGCTACACCTTC,CASSEEGQGFYGYTF,NA,TRBJ1-2,TRBV2,TRBD1
TGTGCCAGCGGCCTCGGAGGAAACACCATATATTTT,CASGLGGNTIYF,NA,TRBJ1-3,TRBV6-2/TRBV6-3,NA
TGTGCCATCAGCTTAGATCGATACGAGCAGTACTTC,CAISLDRYEQYF,once,TRBJ2-7,TRBV11-2,NA
TGTGCCACCAGCAGACTAGCGGGAGCCGAGCAGTACTTC,CATSRLAGAEQYF,NA,TRBJ2-7,TRBV15,TRBD2
TGTGCCAGCAGCTTAGTAGACGTCTTGGGCTACACCTTC,CASSLVDVLGYTF,many,TRBJ1-2,TRBV7-2,NA
TGTGCCAGCAGCTTGGGGAGTGCCGAGCAGTACTTC,CASSLGSAEQYF,many,TRBJ2-7,TRBV7-2,NA
TGTGCCAGCAGCTTAAGGAAGGCGTACACAGATACGCAGTATTTT,CASSLRKAYTDTQYF,NA,TRBJ2-3,TRBV7-8,NA
TGTGCCAGCAGCTCGAGGCGGGGCTCTCGTGATGAGCAGTTCTTC,CASSSRRGSRDEQFF,NA,TRBJ2-1,TRBV7-2,NA
TGTGCCATCAGTGAGATGGACAGGGAAGCCTACGAGCAGTACTTC,CAISEMDREAYEQYF,few,TRBJ2-7,TRBV10-3,TRBD1
TGTGCCAGCAGCTTAGCGCTATCGGGAGCGCTCTACGAGCAGTACTTC,CASSLALSGALYEQYF,many,TRBJ2-7,TRBV7-2,NA
TGTGCCAGCAGTTTATCGCAGGGAGGGGACACTGAAGCTTTCTTT,CASSLSQGGDTEAFF,few,TRBJ1-1,TRBV27,NA
TGTGCCAGCAGTCGGACTAGCGCGGTCGGCACAGATACGCAGTATTTT,CASSRTSAVGTDTQYF,many,TRBJ2-3,TRBV6-2/TRBV6-3,TRBD2
TGTGCCAGCAGTTACCCAGTGACGACTAATGAAAAACTGTTTTTT,CASSYPVTTNEKLFF,few,TRBJ1-4,TRBV6-2/TRBV6-3,NA
TGTGCCAGCAGCTTGGGGGGCTTACAAGAGACCCAGTACTTC,CASSLGGLQETQYF,few,TRBJ2-5,TRBV7-2,NA
TGTGCCAGCAGCCACGGGGTAGAGCAGTTCTTC,CASSHGVEQFF,few,TRBJ2-1,TRBV3-1,NA
TGTGCTAGTGACTGGTCCAGGGGTTACAATGAGCAGTTCTTC,CASDWSRGYNEQFF,NA,TRBJ2-1,TRBV12-5,NA
TGTGCCAGCAGATTGCATGAGCAGTTCTTC,CASRLHEQFF,few,TRBJ2-1,TRBV2,NA
TGTGCCAGCAGCTTGTCAGCAAACATTCAGTACTTC,CASSLSANIQYF,few,TRBJ2-4,TRBV7-9,NA
TGTGCCAGCAGTTCCTACGAGCAGTACTTC,CASSSYEQYF,medium-sized,TRBJ2-7,TRBV11-2,NA
TGCGCCAGCAGCTTGGGGACAACGAACACTGAAGCTTTCTTT,CASSLGTTNTEAFF,few,TRBJ1-1,TRBV5-1,NA
TGTGCCAGCAGAGGACTAGCGGTCTCCTACGAGCAGTACTTC,CASRGLAVSYEQYF,many,TRBJ2-7,TRBV6-2/TRBV6-3,TRBD2
TGTGCCAGCAGCTATGTGGCGGAACGCCCCTACAATGAGCAGTTCTTC,CASSYVAERPYNEQFF,many,TRBJ2-1,TRBV7-2,NA
TGTGCCAGCAGTTACGGACAGGGCTTCGGGGAGACCCAGTACTTC,CASSYGQGFGETQYF,few,TRBJ2-5,TRBV6-2/TRBV6-3,TRBD1
TGTGCCAGCAGCCACCGTTTATTCTCCTACAATGAGCAGTTCTTC,CASSHRLFSYNEQFF,few,TRBJ2-1,TRBV7-2,NA
TGCGCCAGCAGCTTAGACGGAGGCTACGAGCAGTACTTC,CASSLDGGYEQYF,few,TRBJ2-7,TRBV5-1,NA
TGTGCCAGCAGGGGGACTCCGGGGGCCTACGAGCAGTACTTC,CASRGTPGAYEQYF,few,TRBJ2-7,TRBV2,NA
TGTGCCAGCAGTTGGGGACAGCACGACTCTTATAGCAATCAGCCCCAGCATTTT,CASSWGQHDSYSNQPQHF,few,TRBJ1-5,TRBV2,TRBD1
TGCGCCAGCAGTCAAATCTCCCTTCAAGACCTCCAAAAGCCCGCAGATACGCAGTATTTT,CASSQISLQDLQKPADTQYF,NA,TRBJ2-3,TRBV23-1,NA
TGTGCCAGCAGCTTACCCACCCCTTCGGACAGGGGGGACAAAAACATTCAGTACTTC,CASSLPTPSDRGDKNIQYF,few,TRBJ2-4,TRBV7-8,TRBD1
TGTGCCAGCAGCCAAGAGGACAGCTATACGCAGTATTTT,CASSQEDSYTQYF,NA,TRBJ2-3,TRBV3-1,NA
TGTGCCAGCAGCGTAAACCCCGGACGTACAACAACTAATGAAAAACTGTTTTTT,CASSVNPGRTTTNEKLFF,few,TRBJ1-4,TRBV9,NA
TGTGCCAGCAGCCCAGGACAGGGTAGGGGTGAGCAGTTCTTC,CASSPGQGRGEQFF,NA,TRBJ2-1,TRBV7-3,TRBD1
TGCGCCAGCAGCCAGGTGGTCGGGGAGCTGTTTTTT,CASSQVVGELFF,few,TRBJ2-2,TRBV4-1,NA
TGTGCCAGTAGTCCCCACAGGGGGCGATCCGGGGAGCTGTTTTTT,CASSPHRGRSGELFF,NA,TRBJ2-2,TRBV19,TRBD1
TGTGCCAGCAGCTTCGGACTAGCGAGTGAAACAGATACGCAGTATTTT,CASSFGLASETDTQYF,few,TRBJ2-3,TRBV7-2,TRBD2
TGCAGTGCGCGACAGGGGGCAGATAATTCACCCCTCCACTTT,CSARQGADNSPLHF,NA,TRBJ1-6,TRBV20-1,TRBD1
TGCGCCAGCAGCTTGGGGACAGGGTACGATGAGCAGTTCTTC,CASSLGTGYDEQFF,NA,TRBJ2-1,TRBV5-1,TRBD1
TGTGCCAGCAGTCGAGGACAGAAACCGAACACCGGGGAGCTGTTTTTT,CASSRGQKPNTGELFF,NA,TRBJ2-2,TRBV27,NA
TGTGCCAGCAGTTGGTCCGCAGGGCCTGGCGAGCAGTACTTC,CASSWSAGPGEQYF,few,TRBJ2-7,TRBV6-2/TRBV6-3,NA
TGTGCCAGCAGCCCGCGGTCCAGCTATAGTGAAGCTTTCTTT,CASSPRSSYSEAFF,NA,TRBJ1-1,TRBV5-5,NA
TGCAGTGCTAGACACAGGGTCGACGTGGGTAATTTCAATGAGCAGTTCTTC,CSARHRVDVGNFNEQFF,few,TRBJ2-1,TRBV20-1,NA
TGCGCCAGCAGCCCCCGGGGCTCTCGCTACAATGAGCAGTTCTTC,CASSPRGSRYNEQFF,NA,TRBJ2-1,TRBV4-3,NA
TGCAGTGCTAGGGAACGAAGACCGAACACCGGGGAGCTGTTTTTT,CSARERRPNTGELFF,NA,TRBJ2-2,TRBV20-1,NA
TGTGCCACCAGCAGAGAAGGGGGAAACTATGGCTACACCTTC,CATSREGGNYGYTF,NA,TRBJ1-2,TRBV15,NA
TGTGCCAGCAGCCTAGGACTAGCCTCAACCTCAGATACGCAGTATTTT,CASSLGLASTSDTQYF,few,TRBJ2-3,TRBV28,TRBD2
TGTGCCAGCAGCCGACTAGCGGGAGAGGACGAGCAGTACTTC,CASSRLAGEDEQYF,NA,TRBJ2-7,TRBV12-3/TRBV12-4,TRBD2
TGTGCCAGTGGGACTAGCGCCGTAGATACGCAGTATTTT,CASGTSAVDTQYF,many,TRBJ2-3,TRBV11-2,TRBD2
TGTGCCAGCAGCAATAGCGGTTCCACCGGGGAGCTGTTTTTT,CASSNSGSTGELFF,many,TRBJ2-2,TRBV28,NA
TGTGCCAGCAGTCCCGGACAGGGGGCATATGAGCAGTTCTTC,CASSPGQGAYEQFF,NA,TRBJ2-1,TRBV12-3/TRBV12-4,TRBD1
TGCAGCGTTGTAGGGCAGGGGCAGTTCTTC,CSVVGQGQFF,few,TRBJ2-1,TRBV29-1,NA
TGTGCCAGCAGCTTAGCGCGATCTAGTGGGACCCAGTACTTC,CASSLARSSGTQYF,NA,TRBJ2-5,TRBV7-9,NA